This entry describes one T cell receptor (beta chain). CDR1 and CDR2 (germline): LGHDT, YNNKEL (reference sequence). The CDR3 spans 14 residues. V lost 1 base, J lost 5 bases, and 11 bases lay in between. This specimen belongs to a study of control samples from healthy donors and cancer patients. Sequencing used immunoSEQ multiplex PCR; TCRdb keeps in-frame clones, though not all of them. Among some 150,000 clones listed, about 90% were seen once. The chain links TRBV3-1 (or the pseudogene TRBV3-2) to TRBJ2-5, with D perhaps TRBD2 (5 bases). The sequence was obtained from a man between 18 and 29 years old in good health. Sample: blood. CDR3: CASSQVQPGETQYF. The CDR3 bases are TGTGCCAGCAGCCAAGTACAGCCGGGGGAGACCCAGTACTTC.